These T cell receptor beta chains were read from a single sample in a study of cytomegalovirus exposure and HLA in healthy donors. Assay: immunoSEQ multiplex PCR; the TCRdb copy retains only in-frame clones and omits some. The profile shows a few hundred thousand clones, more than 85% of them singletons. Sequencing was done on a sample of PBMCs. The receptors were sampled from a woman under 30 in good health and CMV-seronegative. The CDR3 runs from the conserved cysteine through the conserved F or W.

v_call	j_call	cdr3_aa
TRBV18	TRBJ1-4	CASSRRWQGNEKLFF
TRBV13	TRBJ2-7	CASSAPTSYEQYF
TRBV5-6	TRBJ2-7	CASSLSQGTYEQYF
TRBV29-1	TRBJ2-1	CSAMWPSYNEQFF
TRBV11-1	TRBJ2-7	CASSSQSYEQYF
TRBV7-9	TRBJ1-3	CASSSRTGSGNTIYF
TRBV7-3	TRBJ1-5	CASSLLWVGNNQPQHF
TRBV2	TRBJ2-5	CASAGLRETQYF
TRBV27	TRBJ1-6	CASSLWDRLEYNSPLHF
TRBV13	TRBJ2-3	CASSLERRDDTQYF
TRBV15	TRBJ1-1	CATSRDHRGNTEAFF
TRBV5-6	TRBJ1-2	CASSFGQNPFNYGYTF
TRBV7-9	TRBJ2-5	CASRNGLAEHQETQYF
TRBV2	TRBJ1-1	CASSQNMNTEAFF
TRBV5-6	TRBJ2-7	CASSLGQGWRGQYF
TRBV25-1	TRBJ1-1	CASSLAPGTGDTEAFF
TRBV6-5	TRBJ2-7	CASSIPGQSYEQYF
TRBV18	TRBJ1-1	CASSPQSGTEAFF
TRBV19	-	CASSMFQGADEQYF
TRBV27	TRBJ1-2	CASSFIGGGADGYTF
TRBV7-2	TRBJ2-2	CASSLAPGGRWRTGELFF
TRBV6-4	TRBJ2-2	CASSDRFGELFF
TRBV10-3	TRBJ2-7	CAIRSGSSYEQYF
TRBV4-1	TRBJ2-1	CASSLTLAGNNEQFF
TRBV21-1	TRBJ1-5	CASSNRYRSQPQHF
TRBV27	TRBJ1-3	CATRASGSGNTIYF
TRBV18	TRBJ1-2	CASSGDRAYGYTF
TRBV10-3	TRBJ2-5	CAISSTGFETQYF
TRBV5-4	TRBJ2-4	CASSHEPGIAKNIQYF
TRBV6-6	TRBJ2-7	CASTTRGEQYF
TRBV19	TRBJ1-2	CASTLDRGYGYTF
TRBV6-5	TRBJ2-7	CASSYGLPYEQYF
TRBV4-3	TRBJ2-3	CASSQDSSTSGMITDTQYF
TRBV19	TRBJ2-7	CASSILAEGTYEQYF
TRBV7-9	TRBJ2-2	CASSSRTGGSTGELFF
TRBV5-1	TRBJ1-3	CASTRQGQGDTIYF
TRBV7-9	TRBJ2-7	CASSSSGTVNYEQYF
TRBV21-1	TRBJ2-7	CASSTSGSYEQYF
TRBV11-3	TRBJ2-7	CASSLGLDQVYEQYF
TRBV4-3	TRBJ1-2	CASSQEREQGAVHGYTF
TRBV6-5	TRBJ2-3	CASSYDRPSTDTQYF
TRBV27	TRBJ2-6	CASSFLSPNGPGANVLTF
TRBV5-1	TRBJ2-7	CASSLRGGAGEQYF
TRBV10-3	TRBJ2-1	CAISELTTSGGNEQFF
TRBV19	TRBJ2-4	CASTDPGQENIQYF
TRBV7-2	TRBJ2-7	CTSSLGLASPYEQYF
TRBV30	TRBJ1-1	CAWSDGRVEAFF
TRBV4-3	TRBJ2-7	CASSRLGTGSYEQYF
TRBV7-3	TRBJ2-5	CASSLPKQFQETQYF